Listed below are T cell receptor beta chains from one sample, sequenced in a study of post-analysis software for immune sequencing data. TCRdb passed the PCR reads through MiXCR, listing each CDR3 protein once. The repertoire includes under 200,000 distinct CDR3 sequences, roughly 40% of them detected once, and over 25% sits in the top ten. The sequences come from blood, collected after autologous hematopoietic stem cell transplantation. The source of these receptors is a girl aged 10-17 years with multiple sclerosis. CDR3s include the opening cysteine and the closing phenylalanine or tryptophan. D genes are given only for firm matches. Size values are once, few and many counts, or a class for expanded clones, and some rows have none.

v_call,j_call,d_call,clone_size,cdr3_nt,cdr3_aa
TRBV7-2,TRBJ1-2,-,-,TGTGCCAGCAGCCGACCAAGGCTGAGGAACTATGACTACACCTTC,CASSRPRLRNYDYTF
TRBV29-1,TRBJ2-7,TRBD2,many,TGCAGCGCAGGACTAGCGGACTACGAGCAGTACTTC,CSAGLADYEQYF
TRBV4-2,TRBJ2-2,TRBD1,-,TGTGCCAGCAGCCAGGGTCAACAGGGGGCCGGGGAGCTGTTTTTT,CASSQGQQGAGELFF
TRBV10-3,TRBJ2-3,-,-,TGTGCCACAGACAGTGCTCCGTGGGGCACAGATACGCAGTATTTT,CATDSAPWGTDTQYF
TRBV3-1,TRBJ2-7,TRBD2,-,TGTGCCAGCAGCCAACCGGGACTAGCGGGCCTAAGCTCCTACGAGCAGTACTTC,CASSQPGLAGLSSYEQYF
TRBV11-2,TRBJ2-5,-,-,TGTGCCAGCAGCTCCGCCTTAGGCCGCCTCAACCGGGGGTACTTC,CASSSALGRLNRGYF
TRBV7-8,TRBJ1-6,TRBD1,-,TGTGCCAGCAGCGCCGACAGGGACGATTCACCCCTCCACTTT,CASSADRDDSPLHF
TRBV20-1,TRBJ2-7,-,-,TGCAGTGCTAGGGCAGGCCGGCCCTACGAGCAGTACTTC,CSARAGRPYEQYF
TRBV27,TRBJ2-1,TRBD1,-,TGTGCCAGCAGTTTATGGGACAGGGCCTACAATGAGCAGTTCTTC,CASSLWDRAYNEQFF
TRBV7-2,TRBJ2-7,TRBD2,-,TGTGCCAGCAGCCTACGGACTAGCGCGAGAGGGGAGCAGTACTTC,CASSLRTSARGEQYF
TRBV28,TRBJ1-2,-,few,TGTGCCAGCAGAAAAAGAAGGACGGAAAACTATGGCTACACCTTC,CASRKRRTENYGYTF
TRBV12-3/TRBV12-4,TRBJ1-5,TRBD1,-,TGTGCCAGCAGCCCCGACAGGGCCTATCAGCCCCAGCATTTT,CASSPDRAYQPQHF
TRBV5-6,TRBJ2-1,-,-,TGTGCCAGCAGCTTGGAGGCGCTGAGGAATGAGCAGTTCTTC,CASSLEALRNEQFF
TRBV6-5,TRBJ1-1,-,once,TGTGCCAGCAGTTACTCTACAGGGTTAGCTGAAGCTTTCTTT,CASSYSTGLAEAFF
TRBV3-1,TRBJ2-1,TRBD2,-,TGTGCCAGCAGCCAAGCCGGGACTACCCTAAGGAGCTCCTACAATGAGCAGTTCTTC,CASSQAGTTLRSSYNEQFF
TRBV12-3/TRBV12-4,TRBJ2-1,-,-,TGTGCCAGCAGTACTACCCCGGGGAATGAGCAGTTCTTC,CASSTTPGNEQFF
TRBV9,TRBJ2-3,-,many,TGTGCCAGCAGCGTAGAGGACGGCAGCACAGATACGCAGTATTTT,CASSVEDGSTDTQYF
TRBV30,TRBJ1-1,-,-,TGTGCCTGGAGTAAGGGGGATGTTGGTGAAGCTTTCTTT,CAWSKGDVGEAFF
TRBV27,TRBJ2-4,TRBD1,-,TGTGCCAGCAGTTCACGACAGGGGCTAGCCAAAAACATTCAGTACTTC,CASSSRQGLAKNIQYF
TRBV25-1,TRBJ2-7,TRBD1,few,TGTGCCAGCAGTCCCCAGACAGGGGGCGACGAGCAGTACTTC,CASSPQTGGDEQYF
TRBV20-1,TRBJ2-1,-,many,TGCAGTGCTAGCCGGCCCGGACCGAGCTACAATGAGCAGTTCTTC,CSASRPGPSYNEQFF
TRBV12-3/TRBV12-4,TRBJ2-1,-,-,TGTGCCAGCAGTTCGCATATCAATGAGCAGTTCTTC,CASSSHINEQFF
TRBV12-3/TRBV12-4,TRBJ2-3,-,few,TGTGCCAGCAGTCCCACAGTTACCACAGATACGCAGTATTTT,CASSPTVTTDTQYF
TRBV14,TRBJ2-7,-,-,TGTGCCAGCAGCCAGCAAGTCCCTGGCGAGCAGTACTTC,CASSQQVPGEQYF
TRBV6-1,TRBJ1-5,-,-,TGTGCCAGCAGTGAACGGGGCGAAAATAGCAATCAGCCCCAGCATTTT,CASSERGENSNQPQHF
TRBV28,TRBJ2-7,TRBD2,-,TGTGCCAGCAGTCCTAGCGGGAGTAGCTACGAGCAGTACTTC,CASSPSGSSYEQYF
TRBV6-5,TRBJ1-5,-,few,TGTGCCAGCAGTTACCGCCCAAATCAGCCCCAGCATTTT,CASSYRPNQPQHF
TRBV12-3/TRBV12-4,TRBJ2-2,TRBD2,few,TGCGCCAGCAGCCAAATACTAGCGGGGGGTCGTTACACCGGGGAGCTGTTTTTT,CASSQILAGGRYTGELFF
TRBV29-1,TRBJ1-2,-,-,TGCAGCGACGACAGACAATTCTATGGCTACACCTTC,CSDDRQFYGYTF
TRBV4-1,TRBJ2-7,-,-,TGCGCCAGCAGCCAAGGTCGGTCCTACGAGCAGTACTTC,CASSQGRSYEQYF
TRBV6-2/TRBV6-3,TRBJ2-3,TRBD2,few,TGTGCCAGCAGTTTGGGGGCTAGCGGGACAGATACGCAGTATTTT,CASSLGASGTDTQYF
TRBV20-1,TRBJ2-1,TRBD2,-,TGCAGTGCTAGAGATCCAGCGGGAGAGGTCAATGAGCAGTTCTTC,CSARDPAGEVNEQFF
TRBV6-2/TRBV6-3,TRBJ2-3,TRBD2,-,TGTGCCAGCAGGACTAGCGGGGGGGCCTTAGATACGCAGTATTTT,CASRTSGGALDTQYF
TRBV7-9,TRBJ2-3,-,-,TGTGCCAGCAGCTTAGCAGGGGGACCTAGCACAGATACGCAGTATTTT,CASSLAGGPSTDTQYF
TRBV6-5,TRBJ2-5,TRBD1,many,TGTGCCAGCAGTTACTCCGGGACAGGGAAAGAGACCCAGTACTTC,CASSYSGTGKETQYF
TRBV12-3/TRBV12-4,TRBJ2-7,TRBD2,-,TGTGCCAGCAGGGGAGGGGACTTAACCTACGAGCAGTACTTC,CASRGGDLTYEQYF
TRBV6-2/TRBV6-3,TRBJ2-7,-,-,TGTGCCAGCGCGTTGACAGAAACCTACGAGCAGTACTTC,CASALTETYEQYF
TRBV12-3/TRBV12-4,TRBJ2-4,TRBD1,-,TGTGCCAGCAGTTCCTGGACAGGGGGCTTTGGAAACATTCAGTACTTC,CASSSWTGGFGNIQYF
TRBV12-3/TRBV12-4,TRBJ2-3,TRBD2,many,TGTGCCAGCAGTTTCGGTGGACTAGCGGGCAGCACAGATACGCAGTATTTT,CASSFGGLAGSTDTQYF
TRBV15,TRBJ2-1,-,-,TGTGCCACCAGCAAGGACACATACAATGAGCAGTTCTTC,CATSKDTYNEQFF
TRBV11-2,TRBJ2-3,-,-,TGTGCCAGCAGCTCTTCCGGTGTAGCCACGTATACGCAGTATTTT,CASSSSGVATYTQYF
TRBV20-1,TRBJ1-1,-,-,TGCAGTGCTACTCCACAGGCGTTAAACACTGAAGCTTTCTTT,CSATPQALNTEAFF